This record covers a single T cell receptor (beta chain). Germline trimming cut 3 bases from V and 0 bases from J; bases unmatched to any gene: 7. Germline-derived CDR1 and CDR2 are SGDLS and YYNGEE. This CDR3 is 16 amino acids long. This entry is derived from a study of OX40 agonist ivuxolimab in advanced cancers. Across the study: Each dose-escalation patient presented with hepatocellular carcinoma, melanoma, renal cell or head and neck cancer. Of mixed ages from about 23 to 90 and averaging approximately 60 years, the group was about 86% male.

The cohort excluded patients with autoimmune disease history or systemic immunosuppression. Libraries were prepared by immunoSEQ multiplex PCR; TCRdb keeps only in-frame clonotypes and omits some of them. The repertoire includes over 100,000 clones, under 95% of them detected once, and approximately 1% sits in the top ten. This receptor was taken from an adult with an advanced solid tumor such as melanoma, head and neck, liver or kidney cancer. This chain uses TRBV9 with TRBJ2-3, with 7 bases fitting TRBD1. The specimen was CD4+ or CD8+ T cells sorted from blood, collected in a trial of the OX40 agonist ivuxolimab. The CDR3 nucleotides are TGTGCCAGCAGCGCCAGGGGGAGCCCTAGCACAGATACGCAGTATTTT. Translation: CASSARGSPSTDTQYF.